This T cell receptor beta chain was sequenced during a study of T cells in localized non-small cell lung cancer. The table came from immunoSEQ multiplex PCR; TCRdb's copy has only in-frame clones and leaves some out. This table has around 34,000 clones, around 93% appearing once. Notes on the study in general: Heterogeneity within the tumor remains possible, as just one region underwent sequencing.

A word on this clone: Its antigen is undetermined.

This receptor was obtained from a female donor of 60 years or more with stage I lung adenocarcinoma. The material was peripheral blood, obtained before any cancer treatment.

The CDR3 sequence: CASSLIAGGLDTEAFF. The DNA for the CDR3 is TGTGCCAGCAGTTTAATAGCCGGGGGGTTGGACACTGAAGCTTTCTTT. V usage is TRBV28 and J usage is TRBJ1-1, with D maybe TRBD1 (5 bases). The germline V and J ends were trimmed by 2 bases and 3 bases, with 16 bases remaining between them. Germline V gene data show CDR1 as MDHEN and CDR2 as SYDVKM. The CDR3 is 16 amino acids. The full variable domain, rest sourced from reference TRBV28 and TRBJ1-1, is DVKVTQSSRYLVKRTGEKVFLECVQDMDHENMFWYRQDPGLGLRLIYFSYDVKMKEKGDIPEGYSVSREKKERFSLILESASTNQTSMYLCASSLIAGGLDTEAFFGQGTRLTVV.